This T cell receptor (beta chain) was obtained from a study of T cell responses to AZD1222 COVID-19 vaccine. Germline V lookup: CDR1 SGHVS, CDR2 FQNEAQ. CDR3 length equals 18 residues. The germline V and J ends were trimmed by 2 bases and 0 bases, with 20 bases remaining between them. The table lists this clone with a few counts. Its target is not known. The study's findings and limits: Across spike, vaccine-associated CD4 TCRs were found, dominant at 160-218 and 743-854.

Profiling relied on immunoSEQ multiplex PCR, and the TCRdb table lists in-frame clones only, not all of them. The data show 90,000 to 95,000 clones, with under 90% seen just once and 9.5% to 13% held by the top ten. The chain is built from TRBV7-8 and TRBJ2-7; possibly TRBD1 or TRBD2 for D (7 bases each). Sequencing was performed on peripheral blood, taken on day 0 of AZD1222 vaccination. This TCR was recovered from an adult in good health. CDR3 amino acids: CASSLKFGGRGHSYEQYF. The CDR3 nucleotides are TGTGCCAGCAGCTTAAAGTTTGGGGGGAGGGGGCACTCCTACGAGCAGTACTTC. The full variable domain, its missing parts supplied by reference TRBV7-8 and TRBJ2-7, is GAGVSQSPRYKVAKRGQDVALRCDPISGHVSLFWYQQALGQGPEFLTYFQNEAQLDKSGLPSDRFFAERPEGSVSTLKIQRTQQEDSAVYLCASSLKFGGRGHSYEQYFGPGTRLTVT.